A selection of T cell receptor beta chains follows, all from one sample in a study of patients and donors after allogeneic stem cell transplantation. TCRdb re-called the RT-PCR reads through MiXCR, storing one row per CDR3 protein. The sample carries under 95,000 distinct CDR3 sequences, approximately 5% recorded once. Specimen: blood, either unsorted or a sorted T cell fraction (not recorded which). These receptors were obtained from a human donor who was either an allogeneic HSCT recipient or a stem cell or donor lymphocyte infusion donor (not recorded which). It is not recorded whose cells these are; they may come from a transplant donor. Each CDR3 is given with its conserved first and last residue. Fields, in order: J gene, clone size, D gene, V gene, CDR3 DNA, CDR3 protein. D genes are given only for firm matches. A row's size may be missing; if present it is once, few, many or a size class.

TRBJ1-2 | few | NA | TRBV18 | TGTGCCAGCTCACTTGGGACACGGAGTTATGGCTACACCTTC | CASSLGTRSYGYTF
TRBJ2-4 | many | NA | TRBV5-5 | TGTGCCAGCAGCTTGGTCGGCCAGGTGAAAAACATTCAGTACTTC | CASSLVGQVKNIQYF
TRBJ2-2 | few | TRBD2 | TRBV5-1 | TGCGCCAGCAGCTTGGCCGCTGCGGGGGCCGGGGAGCTGTTTTTT | CASSLAAAGAGELFF
TRBJ1-1 | many | NA | TRBV12-3/TRBV12-4 | TGTGCCAGCAGTTTTAGGAGGACATCTGAAGCTTTCTTT | CASSFRRTSEAFF
TRBJ1-5 | many | NA | TRBV4-1 | TGCGCCAGCAGCCAAGATCAAGTAGTAAATCAGCCCCAGCATTTT | CASSQDQVVNQPQHF
TRBJ2-7 | medium-sized | TRBD2 | TRBV11-1 | TGTGCCAGCAGCTTATTTAGGCTAGCGGGAGACCACTCCTACGAGCAGTACTTC | CASSLFRLAGDHSYEQYF
TRBJ1-1 | many | NA | TRBV4-2 | TGTGCCAGCAGCCAAGCGGCGAACACTGAAGCTTTCTTT | CASSQAANTEAFF
TRBJ1-4 | many | TRBD1 | TRBV15 | TGTGCCACCAGCAGACGAAGGGACAGTGGTAATGAAAAACTGTTTTTT | CATSRRRDSGNEKLFF
TRBJ1-3 | few | TRBD1 | TRBV7-9 | TGTGCCAGCAGCCCCCGGGACAGGAGAGACTCTGGAAACACCATATATTTT | CASSPRDRRDSGNTIYF
TRBJ2-7 | few | NA | TRBV19 | TGTGCCAGTAGTATAACGATGTACTACGAGCAGTACTTC | CASSITMYYEQYF
TRBJ2-2 | many | NA | TRBV11-2 | TGTGCCAGTAATACCGGGACCCGAACCGGGGAGCTGTTTTTT | CASNTGTRTGELFF
TRBJ2-1 | many | TRBD1 | TRBV28 | TGTGCCAGCAGTTTGGGGGGGACAGGGGGCAATGAGCAGTTCTTC | CASSLGGTGGNEQFF
TRBJ2-1 | medium-sized | NA | TRBV7-9 | TGTGCCAGCAGCCCCCGGCCAGGCCCTAACTACAATGAGCAGTTCTTC | CASSPRPGPNYNEQFF
TRBJ1-5 | few | TRBD1 | TRBV20-1 | TGCAGTGCTGGACAGGGATTAAATCAGCCCCAGCATTTT | CSAGQGLNQPQHF
TRBJ2-3 | NA | TRBD2 | TRBV20-1 | TGCAGTGCTAGCGGGGGGACCACAGATACGCAGTATTTT | CSASGGTTDTQYF
TRBJ2-1 | many | NA | TRBV5-1 | TGCGCCAGCAGCTTGTTTAGGGGGGGTAATGAGCAGTTCTTC | CASSLFRGGNEQFF
TRBJ2-5 | many | NA | TRBV6-1 | TGTGCCAGCAGTGCCCTTTCGGGGGAAGAGACCCAGTACTTC | CASSALSGEETQYF
TRBJ2-1 | many | TRBD2 | TRBV28 | TGTGCCAGCAGTCCCGGGCTAGCGGACAATGAGCAGTTCTTC | CASSPGLADNEQFF
TRBJ1-4 | many | NA | TRBV15 | TGTGCCACCAGCAGCAGGGTAAATGAAAAACTGTTTTTT | CATSSRVNEKLFF
TRBJ2-3 | many | TRBD2 | TRBV20-1 | TGCAGTGCGGCCGGGACTAGCGGGATTAGCACAGATACGCAGTATTTT | CSAAGTSGISTDTQYF
TRBJ2-3 | many | NA | TRBV20-1 | TGCAGTGCTAGGGCTCCTGGGCGAGGCACGGGGGGCACAGATACGCAGTATTTT | CSARAPGRGTGGTDTQYF
TRBJ2-7 | many | NA | TRBV15 | TGTGCCACCAGCAGAGGATTTGGAGGGCGCTACGAGCAGTACTTC | CATSRGFGGRYEQYF
TRBJ1-1 | many | NA | TRBV7-2 | TGTGCCAGCAGCCGGGGGATGGTTATTGAAGCTTTCTTT | CASSRGMVIEAFF
TRBJ2-5 | many | TRBD1 | TRBV6-1 | TGTGCCAGCGACGGACAGGGGGCAAGAGAGACCCAGTACTTC | CASDGQGARETQYF
TRBJ2-1 | many | TRBD2 | TRBV11-1 | TGTGCCAGCAGCTTAGGAGCCTTAGGCGGGAGGATCATCTACAATGAGCAGTTCTTC | CASSLGALGGRIIYNEQFF
TRBJ1-4 | many | NA | TRBV5-1 | TGCGCCAGCAGCCTCCAGGTGGGGCTGGGTGAAAAACTGTTTTTT | CASSLQVGLGEKLFF
TRBJ2-5 | many | TRBD2 | TRBV7-7 | TGTGCTAGCAGCTTAGACAGCGGGGGGGCAGGAGAGACCCAGTACTTC | CASSLDSGGAGETQYF
TRBJ2-1 | many | TRBD1 | TRBV5-1 | TGCGCCAGCAGCACCGGGACAGGGTCCTACAATGAGCAGTTCTTC | CASSTGTGSYNEQFF
TRBJ2-2 | few | NA | TRBV7-6 | TGTGCCAGCAGCTTAGCCTCCGCCGGGGAGCTGTTTTTT | CASSLASAGELFF
TRBJ2-1 | many | NA | TRBV20-1 | TGCAGTGCTAGAGCGGTCTCTCCGGCCACCTACAATGAGCAGTTCTTC | CSARAVSPATYNEQFF
TRBJ2-5 | NA | NA | TRBV5-1 | TGCGCCAGCAGCTTACCCTCTGACAGTTCCCAGTACTTC | CASSLPSDSSQYF
TRBJ1-5 | many | NA | TRBV7-9 | TGTGCCAGCAGCCCCGGACTAAGGGACGGGGAGCCCCAGCATTTT | CASSPGLRDGEPQHF
TRBJ1-3 | many | TRBD1 | TRBV7-6 | TGTGCCAGCAGCTTAGCGGGCAGGGGGCGAGGAAACACCATATATTTT | CASSLAGRGRGNTIYF
TRBJ2-4 | few | NA | TRBV6-1 | TGTGCCAGCAGTGGAGGTGTCTGGGGGATCAAAAACATTCAGTACTTC | CASSGGVWGIKNIQYF
TRBJ1-5 | NA | NA | TRBV15 | TGTGCCACCAGCAGAGATCAGTTGGTTCAGCCCCAGCATTTT | CATSRDQLVQPQHF
TRBJ2-5 | many | TRBD2 | TRBV7-9 | TGTGCCAGCAGAGAGATCGGGGGGAGATCAGAGACCCAGTACTTC | CASREIGGRSETQYF
TRBJ1-5 | many | NA | TRBV12-3/TRBV12-4 | TGTGCCAGCAGTTTAGGGGCAGGGATCGGCCAGCCCCAGCATTTT | CASSLGAGIGQPQHF
TRBJ2-1 | few | NA | TRBV7-8 | TGTGCCAGCAGCCCCCGGCGGGGCAATGAGCAGTTCTTC | CASSPRRGNEQFF
TRBJ1-3 | NA | TRBD1 | TRBV11-1 | TGTGCCAGCAGCTTAGTGCCCGGGACAGGGAACCTACGCGGAAACACCATATATTTT | CASSLVPGTGNLRGNTIYF
TRBJ2-1 | many | TRBD1 | TRBV7-2 | TGTGCCAGCAGCTCTGACAGGGGATCCTACAATGAGCAGTTCTTC | CASSSDRGSYNEQFF
TRBJ1-6 | many | NA | TRBV7-3 | TGTGCCAGCAGCTTAACCCCCCAGAATAATTCACCCCTCCACTTT | CASSLTPQNNSPLHF
TRBJ1-2 | few | NA | TRBV5-4 | TGTGCCAGCAGCTTGGGGAGGGGGACGGCTAACTATGGCTACACCTTC | CASSLGRGTANYGYTF
TRBJ2-6 | many | NA | TRBV28 | TGTGCCAGCAGGGGGCCTGGGGCCAACGTCCTGACTTTC | CASRGPGANVLTF
TRBJ1-1 | few | NA | TRBV6-5 | TGTGCCAGCAGTCCCGAACCCACCCAAGCTTTCTTT | CASSPEPTQAFF
TRBJ2-2 | many | NA | TRBV29-1 | TGCAGCGTTGGGACTTCCACCGGGGAGCTGTTTTTT | CSVGTSTGELFF
TRBJ2-3 | many | TRBD2 | TRBV20-1 | TGCAGTGCTAGTGGTAGCGGGAGGGCCCATCGCGGCACAGATACGCAGTATTTT | CSASGSGRAHRGTDTQYF
TRBJ2-2 | many | TRBD2 | TRBV6-1 | TGTGCCAGCAGTAAGCCTAGCGGGGGGAACACCGGGGAGCTGTTTTTT | CASSKPSGGNTGELFF
TRBJ2-7 | many | NA | TRBV10-3 | TGTGCCATCAGCAAGGGACCCCGGAGCTCCTACGAGCAGTACTTC | CAISKGPRSSYEQYF
TRBJ1-2 | many | TRBD1 | TRBV20-1 | TGCAGTGCTAGTCCCCAGTCAACATGGGACAGAAACTATGGCTACACCTTC | CSASPQSTWDRNYGYTF
TRBJ1-2 | NA | NA | TRBV6-1 | TGTGCCAGCAGTGAGGGACGGACTAATAACTATGGCTACACCTTC | CASSEGRTNNYGYTF
TRBJ2-7 | few | NA | TRBV5-4 | TGTGCCAGCAGCTCCGCAATGATCTACGAGCAGTACTTC | CASSSAMIYEQYF
TRBJ1-5 | many | TRBD1 | TRBV2 | TGTGCCAGCAGCCCCGACAGGGGTCAGCCCCAGCATTTT | CASSPDRGQPQHF
TRBJ1-2 | NA | NA | TRBV3-1 | TGTGCCAGCAGCCAACTAGGGAACTATGGCTACACCTTC | CASSQLGNYGYTF
TRBJ1-2 | many | TRBD1 | TRBV20-1 | TGCAGTGCTCGCACAGGGGCGTGGGACTATGGCTACACCTTC | CSARTGAWDYGYTF
TRBJ2-3 | NA | NA | TRBV6-2/TRBV6-3 | TGTGCCAGCAGCCCCTTGGAGGGGGACGCGACAGATACGCAGTATTTT | CASSPLEGDATDTQYF
TRBJ2-1 | many | TRBD1 | TRBV7-9 | TGTGCCAGCAGCTCCTTTGGACAGGGGGCTGATTATGAGCAGTTCTTC | CASSSFGQGADYEQFF
TRBJ2-5 | many | NA | TRBV20-1 | TGCAGTGCTAGACTCGGGGCAACCCAAGAGACCCAGTACTTC | CSARLGATQETQYF
TRBJ2-7 | NA | NA | TRBV6-1 | TGTGCCAGCAGGGGTGACTCGCAGGGCTCAGCCTACGAGCAGTACTTC | CASRGDSQGSAYEQYF
TRBJ2-2 | many | NA | TRBV5-4 | TGTGCCAGCAGCTTGCAGGGCCGAGGGGCCGGGGAGCTGTTTTTT | CASSLQGRGAGELFF